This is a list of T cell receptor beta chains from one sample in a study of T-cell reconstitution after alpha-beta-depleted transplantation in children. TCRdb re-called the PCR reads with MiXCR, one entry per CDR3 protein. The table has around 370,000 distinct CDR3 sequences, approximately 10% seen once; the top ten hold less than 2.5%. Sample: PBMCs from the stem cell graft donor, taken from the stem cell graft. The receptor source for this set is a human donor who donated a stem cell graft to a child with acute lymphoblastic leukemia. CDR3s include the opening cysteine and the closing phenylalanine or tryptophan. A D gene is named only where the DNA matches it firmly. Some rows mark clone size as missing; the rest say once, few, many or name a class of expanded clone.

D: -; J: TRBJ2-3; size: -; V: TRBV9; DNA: TGTGCCAGCAGCGCCGGGGGACTTATAGATACGCAGTATTTT; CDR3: CASSAGGLIDTQYF
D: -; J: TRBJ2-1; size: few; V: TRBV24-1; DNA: TGTGCCACCGGGCGGGGTCAGGTCTACAATGAGCAGTTCTTC; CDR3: CATGRGQVYNEQFF
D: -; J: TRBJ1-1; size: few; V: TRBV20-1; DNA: TGCAGTGCTAGAGTTGACAGGAGGAACACTGAAGCTTTCTTT; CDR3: CSARVDRRNTEAFF
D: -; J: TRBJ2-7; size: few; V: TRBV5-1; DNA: TGCGCCAGCAGCTTGCCCGGGACGCTTGCCGGCTACGAGCAGTACTTC; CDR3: CASSLPGTLAGYEQYF
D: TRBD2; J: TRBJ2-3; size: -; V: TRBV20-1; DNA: TGCAGTGCTTCCCGACTAGCTCCAGTAACAGATACGCAGTATTTT; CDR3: CSASRLAPVTDTQYF
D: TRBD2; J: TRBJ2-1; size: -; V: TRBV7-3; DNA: TGTGCCAGCAGCTTAATTCATACTAGCGCTTACAATGAGCAGTTCTTC; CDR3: CASSLIHTSAYNEQFF
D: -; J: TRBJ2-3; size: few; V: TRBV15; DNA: TGTGCCACCAGCAGAGATCTTGGCTCAACCCTGAGCACAGATACGCAGTATTTT; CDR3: CATSRDLGSTLSTDTQYF
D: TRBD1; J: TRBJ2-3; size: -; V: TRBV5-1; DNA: TGCGCCAGCAGCTCTAGTCCTCCGGGACAGGGAGGCACAGATACGCAGTATTTT; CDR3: CASSSSPPGQGGTDTQYF
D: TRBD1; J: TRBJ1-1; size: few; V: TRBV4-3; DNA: TGCGCCAGCAGCCAAGTGCGGGGACAGGTGAACACTGAAGCTTTCTTT; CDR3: CASSQVRGQVNTEAFF
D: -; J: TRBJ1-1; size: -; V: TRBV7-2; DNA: TGTGCCAGCAGCTCCAGCCGAGGGACTGAAGCTTTCTTT; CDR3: CASSSSRGTEAFF
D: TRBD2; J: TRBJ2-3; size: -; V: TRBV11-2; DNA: TGTGCCAGCACCTTAGTTTGGTTAGCGGGAGGGCCGGGAGATACGCAGTATTTT; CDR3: CASTLVWLAGGPGDTQYF
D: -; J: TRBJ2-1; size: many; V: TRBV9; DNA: TGTGCCAGCAGCGGACGACTAGTGGGTGAGCAGTTCTTC; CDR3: CASSGRLVGEQFF
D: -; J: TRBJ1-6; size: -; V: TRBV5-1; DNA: TGCGCCAGCAGATTAGGACAAAATAATTCACCCCTCCACTTT; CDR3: CASRLGQNNSPLHF
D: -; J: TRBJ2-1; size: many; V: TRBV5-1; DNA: TGCGCCAGCAGCTCGACGGACAGTTACAATGAGCAGTTCTTC; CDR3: CASSSTDSYNEQFF
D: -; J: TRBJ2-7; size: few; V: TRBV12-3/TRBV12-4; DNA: TGTGCCAGCAGTGGGGGACGGGCGCGTTCCTACGAGCAGTACTTC; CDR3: CASSGGRARSYEQYF
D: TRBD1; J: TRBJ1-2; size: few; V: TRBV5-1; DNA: TGCGCCAGCAGCTTGGGGGACAGTCTCGGCTACACCTTC; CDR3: CASSLGDSLGYTF
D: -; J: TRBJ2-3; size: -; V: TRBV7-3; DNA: TGTGCCAGCACCCGTGGGGGGGCCACAGATACGCAGTATTTT; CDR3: CASTRGGATDTQYF
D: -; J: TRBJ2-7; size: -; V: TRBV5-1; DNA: TGCGCCAGCAGCTTGGGGGTCCTGCCTACCCAAGAGCAGTACTTC; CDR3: CASSLGVLPTQEQYF
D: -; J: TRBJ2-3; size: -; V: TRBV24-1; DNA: TGTGCCACCAGTGAAGCCCCAGATACGCAGTATTTT; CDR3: CATSEAPDTQYF
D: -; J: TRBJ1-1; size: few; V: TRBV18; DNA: TGTGCCAGCTCACCGGACAGAAACTCTGAAGCTTTCTTT; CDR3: CASSPDRNSEAFF
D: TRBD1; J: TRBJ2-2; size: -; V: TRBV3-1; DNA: TGTGCCAGCAGCCTGGACAGGACTCTACCCGGGGAGCTGTTTTTT; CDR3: CASSLDRTLPGELFF
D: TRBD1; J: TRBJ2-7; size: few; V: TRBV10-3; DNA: TGTGCCATCAGGACCACTGGACAGGGGTACTACTTC; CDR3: CAIRTTGQGYYF
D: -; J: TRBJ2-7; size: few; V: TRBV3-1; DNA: TGTGCCAGCAGCCAAGGGGTAGGAGGTTACTACGAGCAGTACTTC; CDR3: CASSQGVGGYYEQYF
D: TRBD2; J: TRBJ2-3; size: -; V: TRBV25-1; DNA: TGTGCCAGCAGTGAGACTAGCGGGAGGGTCGCAGATACGCAGTATTTT; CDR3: CASSETSGRVADTQYF
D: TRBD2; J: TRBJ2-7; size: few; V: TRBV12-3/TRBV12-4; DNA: TGTGCCAGCAGGTCCAGCGGGAGATTGTTCTACGAGCAGTACTTC; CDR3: CASRSSGRLFYEQYF
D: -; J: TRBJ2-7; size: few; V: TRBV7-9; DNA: TGTGCCAGCAGCTCCGCCAGGGAATCGGCCTACGAGCAGTACTTC; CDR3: CASSSARESAYEQYF
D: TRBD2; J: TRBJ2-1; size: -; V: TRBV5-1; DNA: TGCGCCAGCAGCGCGGGAGAGTCCGCCTACAATGAGCAGTTCTTC; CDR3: CASSAGESAYNEQFF
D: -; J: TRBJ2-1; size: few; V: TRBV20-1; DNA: TGCAGTGCTAGAGATGTTAGGACCCCTTACAATGAGCAGTTCTTC; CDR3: CSARDVRTPYNEQFF
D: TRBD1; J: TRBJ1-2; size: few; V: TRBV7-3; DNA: TGTGCCAGCAGTCCTACAGGGGGCGACTATGGCTACACCTTC; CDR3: CASSPTGGDYGYTF
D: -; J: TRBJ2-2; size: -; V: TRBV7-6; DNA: TGTGCCAGCAGCTTAGAGAGCGGAGGGGGGGAGCTGTTTTTT; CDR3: CASSLESGGGELFF
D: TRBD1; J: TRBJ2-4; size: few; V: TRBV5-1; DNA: TGCGCCAGCAGCTTGGGGGACAGGGTTCTCGAGGACATTCAGTACTTC; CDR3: CASSLGDRVLEDIQYF
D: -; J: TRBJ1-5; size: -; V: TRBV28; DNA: TGTGCCAGCAGTTTAGGAGGGGTGGGAAGTCAGCCCCAGCATTTT; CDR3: CASSLGGVGSQPQHF
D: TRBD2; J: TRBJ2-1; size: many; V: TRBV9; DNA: TGTGCCAGCAGCCCCCGACTAGCGGGGAGTCGACGGGGGGATGAGCAGTTCTTC; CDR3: CASSPRLAGSRRGDEQFF
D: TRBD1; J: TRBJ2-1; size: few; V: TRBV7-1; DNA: TGTGCCAGCAGCTCCGGGGACAGGGGGAAAAAGTTTCTAGCGGGAATCTACAATGAGCAGTTCTTC; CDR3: CASSSGDRGKKFLAGIYNEQFF
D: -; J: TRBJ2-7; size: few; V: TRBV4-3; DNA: TGCGCCAGCAGCCAAAGGGACAACTCCTACGAGCAGTACTTC; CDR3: CASSQRDNSYEQYF
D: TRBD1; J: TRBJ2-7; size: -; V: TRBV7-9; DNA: TGTGCCAGCAGCTTACCGGGACAGGGAGTGTTCGAGCAGTACTTC; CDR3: CASSLPGQGVFEQYF
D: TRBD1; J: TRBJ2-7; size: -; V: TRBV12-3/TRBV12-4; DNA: TGTGCCAGCAAACGGGACAGTACCTACGAGCAGTACTTC; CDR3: CASKRDSTYEQYF